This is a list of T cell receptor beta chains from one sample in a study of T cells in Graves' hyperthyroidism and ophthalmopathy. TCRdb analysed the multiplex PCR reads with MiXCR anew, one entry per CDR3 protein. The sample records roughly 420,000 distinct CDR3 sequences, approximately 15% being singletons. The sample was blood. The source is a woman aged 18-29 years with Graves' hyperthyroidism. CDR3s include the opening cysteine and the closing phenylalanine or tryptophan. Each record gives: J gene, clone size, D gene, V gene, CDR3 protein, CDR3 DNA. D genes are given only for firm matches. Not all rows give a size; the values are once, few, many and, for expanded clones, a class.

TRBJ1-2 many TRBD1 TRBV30 CAGTGTGVVDGYTF TGTGCCGGTACCGGGACAGGGGTGGTTGATGGCTACACCTTC
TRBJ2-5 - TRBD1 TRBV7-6 CASSLLPGQGSQETQYF TGTGCCAGCAGCTTACTACCGGGACAGGGGTCGCAAGAGACCCAGTACTTC
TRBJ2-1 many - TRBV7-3 CASSLTLNRPYNEQFF TGTGCCAGCAGCTTAACTTTAAACAGGCCCTACAATGAGCAGTTCTTC
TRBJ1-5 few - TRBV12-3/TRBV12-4 CASRGGPWAQPQHF TGTGCCAGCAGGGGGGGCCCGTGGGCTCAGCCCCAGCATTTT
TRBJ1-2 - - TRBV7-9 CASSLGSPSGGGYTF TGTGCCAGCAGCTTAGGCAGCCCCTCCGGTGGAGGCTACACCTTC
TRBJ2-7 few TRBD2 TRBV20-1 CSAESQGGSYEQYF TGCAGTGCTGAATCCCAGGGAGGGTCCTACGAGCAGTACTTC
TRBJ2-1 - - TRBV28 CASSPNEQFF TGTGCCAGCAGTCCTAATGAGCAGTTCTTC
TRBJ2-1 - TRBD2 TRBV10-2 CASSSGRISYNEQFF TGCGCCAGCAGTAGCGGGAGGATCTCCTACAATGAGCAGTTCTTC
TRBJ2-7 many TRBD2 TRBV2 CASRELTSGRAYEQYF TGTGCCAGCAGGGAATTGACTAGCGGGAGGGCCTACGAGCAGTACTTC
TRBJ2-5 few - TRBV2 CASSELGGETQYF TGTGCCAGCAGTGAATTGGGGGGAGAGACCCAGTACTTC
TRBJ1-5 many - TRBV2 CASSGQEGGQPQHF TGTGCCAGCAGTGGACAGGAGGGCGGTCAGCCCCAGCATTTT
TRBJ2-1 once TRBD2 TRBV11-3 CAIETSGSYNEQFF TGTGCCATCGAGACTAGCGGGAGTTACAATGAGCAGTTCTTC
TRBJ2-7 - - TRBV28 CASSSPYSGAYEQYF TGTGCCAGCAGTTCACCCTATAGCGGAGCCTACGAGCAGTACTTC
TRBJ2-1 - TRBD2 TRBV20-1 CSASSPSGDYNEQFF TGCAGTGCTAGCAGCCCTAGCGGGGACTACAATGAGCAGTTCTTC
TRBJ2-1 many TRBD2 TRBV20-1 CSASSREIEQFF TGCAGTGCTAGTTCGCGGGAGATTGAGCAGTTCTTC
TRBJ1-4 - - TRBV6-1 CASRPRRTNEKLFF TGTGCCAGCAGGCCCAGGAGGACTAATGAAAAACTGTTTTTT
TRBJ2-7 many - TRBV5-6 CASSLEATYEQYF TGTGCCAGCAGCTTGGAGGCCACCTACGAGCAGTACTTC
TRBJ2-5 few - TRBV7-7 CASSLKAGETQYF TGTGCTAGCAGCTTAAAGGCGGGAGAGACCCAGTACTTC
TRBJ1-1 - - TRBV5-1 CASSLGAGAYGTEAFF TGCGCCAGCAGCTTGGGGGCGGGGGCCTATGGGACTGAAGCTTTCTTT
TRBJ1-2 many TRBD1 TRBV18 CASSPLPGQGSNYGYTF TGTGCCAGCTCACCATTGCCGGGACAGGGAAGCAACTATGGCTACACCTTC
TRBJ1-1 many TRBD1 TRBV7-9 CASSLRDRGPMNTEAFF TGTGCCAGCAGCCTCCGAGACAGGGGGCCAATGAACACTGAAGCTTTCTTT
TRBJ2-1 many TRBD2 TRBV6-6 CASSYGFSGRAGNEQFF TGTGCCAGCAGTTACGGTTTTAGCGGGAGAGCTGGAAATGAGCAGTTCTTC
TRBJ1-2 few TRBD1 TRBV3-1 CASSEGQGNYGYTF TGTGCCAGCAGCGAAGGACAGGGAAACTATGGCTACACCTTC
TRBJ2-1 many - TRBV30 CAWSQIRVGEQFF TGTGCCTGGAGTCAAATAAGGGTAGGTGAGCAGTTCTTC
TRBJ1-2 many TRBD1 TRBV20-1 CSAHRQGGGYTF TGCAGTGCTCATCGACAGGGAGGTGGCTACACCTTC
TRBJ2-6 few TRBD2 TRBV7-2 CASSATGTTSGANVLTF TGTGCCAGCAGCGCCACCGGGACTACCTCGGGGGCCAACGTCCTGACTTTC
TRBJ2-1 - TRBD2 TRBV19 CASSSTGTSGSEKQFF TGTGCCAGTAGTAGTACCGGGACTAGCGGGAGTGAGAAGCAGTTCTTC
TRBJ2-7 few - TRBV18 CASSGPQGSSYEQYF TGTGCCAGCTCCGGGCCGCAGGGGAGCTCCTACGAGCAGTACTTC
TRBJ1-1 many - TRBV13 CASSLGGLITEAFF TGTGCCAGCAGCTTAGGAGGCTTGATCACTGAAGCTTTCTTT
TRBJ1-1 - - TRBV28 CASSLSAGWTEAFF TGTGCCAGCAGTTTATCGGCAGGGTGGACTGAAGCTTTCTTT
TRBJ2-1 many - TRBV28 CASSLRQASSYNEQFF TGTGCCAGCAGTTTACGGCAGGCTAGCTCCTACAATGAGCAGTTCTTC
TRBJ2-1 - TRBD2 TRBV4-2 CASSQGLAGGGFGNEQFF TGTGCCAGCAGCCAGGGACTAGCGGGGGGGGGCTTTGGCAATGAGCAGTTCTTC
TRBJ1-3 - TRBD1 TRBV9 CASSGMGQGSGNTIYF TGTGCCAGCAGCGGAATGGGACAGGGTTCAGGAAACACCATATATTTT
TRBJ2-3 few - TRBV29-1 CSVEVPLYTTSTDTQYF TGCAGCGTTGAGGTCCCCCTTTATACGACTAGCACAGATACGCAGTATTTT
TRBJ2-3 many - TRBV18 CASSPPTRADTQYF TGTGCCAGCTCACCGCCTACAAGGGCAGATACGCAGTATTTT
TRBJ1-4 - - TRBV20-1 CSARGGSKGTNEKLFF TGCAGTGCTAGAGGGGGGTCGAAAGGGACTAATGAAAAACTGTTTTTT
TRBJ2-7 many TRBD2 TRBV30 CAWSEIGRAVYEQYF TGTGCCTGGAGTGAAATCGGGAGGGCTGTCTACGAGCAGTACTTC
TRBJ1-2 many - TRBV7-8 CASSLVLFGSLNYGYTF TGTGCCAGCAGCTTAGTCTTGTTCGGCAGTCTTAACTATGGCTACACCTTC
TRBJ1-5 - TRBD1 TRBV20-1 CSARRQGYSNQPQHF TGCAGTGCTAGGAGACAGGGGTATAGCAATCAGCCCCAGCATTTT
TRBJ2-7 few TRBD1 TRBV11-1 CASSPGSDRGLVYEQYF TGTGCCAGCTCACCGGGGTCGGACAGGGGTTTGGTCTACGAGCAGTACTTC